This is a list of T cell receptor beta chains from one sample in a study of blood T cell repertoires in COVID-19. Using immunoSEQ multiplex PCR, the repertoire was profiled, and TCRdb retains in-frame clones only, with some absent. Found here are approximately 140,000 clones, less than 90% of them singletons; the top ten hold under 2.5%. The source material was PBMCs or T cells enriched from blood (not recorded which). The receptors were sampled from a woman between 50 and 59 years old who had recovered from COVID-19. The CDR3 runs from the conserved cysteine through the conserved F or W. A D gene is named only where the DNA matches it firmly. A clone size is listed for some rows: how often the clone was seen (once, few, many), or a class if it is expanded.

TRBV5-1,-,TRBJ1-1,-,TGCGCCAGCAGCTTACATCCCGGGGGAGGCACTGAAGCTTTCTTT,CASSLHPGGGTEAFF
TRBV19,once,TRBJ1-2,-,TGTGCCAGTAGTATTTCGGTACAGGGTATCTATGGCTACACCTTC,CASSISVQGIYGYTF
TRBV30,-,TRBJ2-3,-,TGTGCCTGGAGTGTAGGGGGGGGGAGCACAGATACGCAGTATTTT,CAWSVGGGSTDTQYF
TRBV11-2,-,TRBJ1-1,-,TGTGCCAGCAGCTTACTCACTGAAGCTTTCTTT,CASSLLTEAFF
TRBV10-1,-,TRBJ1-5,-,TGCGCCAGCAGTGAGCCGGGACAGCCCCAGCATTTT,CASSEPGQPQHF
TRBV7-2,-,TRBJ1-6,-,TGTGCCAGCAGCCTAAGGACACGAGACATAGGCTCACCCCTCCACTTT,CASSLRTRDIGSPLHF
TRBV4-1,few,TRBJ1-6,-,TGCGCCAGCAGCCAGAGCAGGGGAAGCAATTCACCCCTCCACTTT,CASSQSRGSNSPLHF
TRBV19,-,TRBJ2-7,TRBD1,TGTGCCAGTAGCGTCATGGACAGGGAACGGGAGCAGTACTTC,CASSVMDREREQYF
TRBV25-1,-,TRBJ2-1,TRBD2,TGTGCCAGCAGTGACTCTACACTAGCGGGGGGCCTCAATGAGCAGTTCTTC,CASSDSTLAGGLNEQFF
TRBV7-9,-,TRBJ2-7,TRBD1,TGTGCCAGCAGCCTATCTGGCGGGACAGGATTCCACGAGCAGTACTTC,CASSLSGGTGFHEQYF
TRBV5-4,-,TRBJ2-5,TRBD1,TGTGCCAGCAGCTCGGGACAGTTCCAAGAGACCCAGTACTTC,CASSSGQFQETQYF
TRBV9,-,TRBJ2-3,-,TGTGCCAGCAGCGTAGGTGGGGGGGCCCTCACAGATACGCAGTATTTT,CASSVGGGALTDTQYF
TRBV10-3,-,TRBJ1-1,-,TGTGCCATCAGTTCCGGGACAAACTTGCCGTCGAACACTGAAGCTTTCTTT,CAISSGTNLPSNTEAFF
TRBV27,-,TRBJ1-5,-,TGTGCCAGCAGTTTTGCGGGGCTAAATCAGCCCCAGCATTTT,CASSFAGLNQPQHF
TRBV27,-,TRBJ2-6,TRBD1,TGTGCCAGCACCGGGACAGACACGGACTCTGGGGCCAACGTCCTGACTTTC,CASTGTDTDSGANVLTF
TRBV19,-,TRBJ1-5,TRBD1,TGTGCCAGTACCGACAGGGATGAGCAGCCCCAGCATTTT,CASTDRDEQPQHF
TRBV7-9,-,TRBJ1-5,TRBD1,TGTGCCAGCAGCTTCGGACAGGGGATTAATCAGCCCCAGCATTTT,CASSFGQGINQPQHF
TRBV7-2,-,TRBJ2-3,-,TGTGCCAGCAGTCGGAGGGACGGGGATACGCAGTATTTT,CASSRRDGDTQYF
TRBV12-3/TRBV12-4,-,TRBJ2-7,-,TGTGCCAGCAGTACAACCTACGAGCAGTACTTC,CASSTTYEQYF
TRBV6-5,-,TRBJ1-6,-,TGTGCCAGCAGCCCGACAGGAACGGATTCACCCCTCCACTTT,CASSPTGTDSPLHF
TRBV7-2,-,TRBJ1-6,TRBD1,TGTGCCAGCAGCTTAGGGGGACAGGGTTTTAATTCACCCCTCCACTTT,CASSLGGQGFNSPLHF
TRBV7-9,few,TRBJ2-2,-,TGTGCCAGCAGCCTCCTTCCCGGGGAGCTGTTTTTT,CASSLLPGELFF
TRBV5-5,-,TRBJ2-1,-,TGTGCCAGCAGCTCACAGGACAATGAGCAGTTCTTC,CASSSQDNEQFF